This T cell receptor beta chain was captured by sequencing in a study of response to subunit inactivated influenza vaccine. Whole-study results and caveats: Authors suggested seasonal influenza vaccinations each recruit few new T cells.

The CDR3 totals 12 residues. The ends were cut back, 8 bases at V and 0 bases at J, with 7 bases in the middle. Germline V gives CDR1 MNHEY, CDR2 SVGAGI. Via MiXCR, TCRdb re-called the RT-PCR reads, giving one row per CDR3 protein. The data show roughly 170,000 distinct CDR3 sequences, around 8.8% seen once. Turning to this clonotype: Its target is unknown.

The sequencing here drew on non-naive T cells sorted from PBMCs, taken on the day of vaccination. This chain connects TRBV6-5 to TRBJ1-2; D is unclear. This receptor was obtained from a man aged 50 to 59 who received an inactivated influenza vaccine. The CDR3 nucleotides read TGTGCCAGCGCCAATCCTAACTATGGCTACACCTTC. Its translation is CASANPNYGYTF.